Sequencing of this TCR beta chain was carried out in a study of T-cell memory formation after mild COVID-19. Study outcomes and limitations: From day 15 to 85, contracting clones were balanced between CD4 and CD8, whereas later expanders leaned toward CD4+.

The count of this clonotype is one. Antigen specificity is unknown. One entry per CDR3 protein, called by TCRdb with MiXCR from the 5' RACE reads. The data contain under 200,000 distinct CDR3 sequences, about a third of them seen just once; the ten biggest clones take up 12%. This CDR3 contains 13 residues. Trimming cost V 5 bases and J 11 bases; bases outside gene matches: 9. The specimen sequenced was PBMCs or a T cell subset sorted from them (not recorded which). The receptor was isolated from an adult woman who had mild COVID-19 (a few samples of this study predate the infection). Cell type and time point are not known. The chain couples TRBV12-3 or TRBV12-4 to TRBJ1-5, with TRBD1 matching over 7 bases. CDR3 residues: CASSQTGPRAQHF. Here the CDR3 DNA reads TGTGCCAGCAGTCAGACAGGGCCCCGGGCCCAGCATTTT.